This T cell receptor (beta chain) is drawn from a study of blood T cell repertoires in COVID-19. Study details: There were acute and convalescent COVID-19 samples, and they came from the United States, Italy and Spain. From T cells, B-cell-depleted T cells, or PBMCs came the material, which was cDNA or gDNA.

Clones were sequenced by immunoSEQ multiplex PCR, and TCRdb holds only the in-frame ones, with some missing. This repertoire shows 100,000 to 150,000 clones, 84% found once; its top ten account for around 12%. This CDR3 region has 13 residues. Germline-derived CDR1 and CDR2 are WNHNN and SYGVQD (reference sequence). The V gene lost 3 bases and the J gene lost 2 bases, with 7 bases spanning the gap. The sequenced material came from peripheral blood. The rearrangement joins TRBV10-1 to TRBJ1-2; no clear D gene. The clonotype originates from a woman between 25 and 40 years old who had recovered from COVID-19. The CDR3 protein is CASSENLNYGYTF. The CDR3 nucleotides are TGCGCCAGCAGTGAAAACCTAAACTATGGCTACACCTTC.